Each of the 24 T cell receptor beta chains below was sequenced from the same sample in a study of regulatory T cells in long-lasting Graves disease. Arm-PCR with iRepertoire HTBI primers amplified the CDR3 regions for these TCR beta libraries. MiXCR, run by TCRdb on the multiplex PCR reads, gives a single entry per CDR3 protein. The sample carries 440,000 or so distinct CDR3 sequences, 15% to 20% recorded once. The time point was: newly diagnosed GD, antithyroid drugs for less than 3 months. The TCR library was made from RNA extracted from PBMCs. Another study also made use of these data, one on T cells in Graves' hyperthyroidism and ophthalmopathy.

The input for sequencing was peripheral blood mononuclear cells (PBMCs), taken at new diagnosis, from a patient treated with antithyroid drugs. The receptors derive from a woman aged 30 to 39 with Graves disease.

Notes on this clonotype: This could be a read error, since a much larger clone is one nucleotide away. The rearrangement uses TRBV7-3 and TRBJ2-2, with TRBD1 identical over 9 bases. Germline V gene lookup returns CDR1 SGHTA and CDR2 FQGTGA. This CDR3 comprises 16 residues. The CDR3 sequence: CASSFLGTGNTGELLF. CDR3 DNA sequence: TGTGCCAGCAGCTTCCTCGGGACAGGGAACACCGGGGAGCTGCTTTTT.

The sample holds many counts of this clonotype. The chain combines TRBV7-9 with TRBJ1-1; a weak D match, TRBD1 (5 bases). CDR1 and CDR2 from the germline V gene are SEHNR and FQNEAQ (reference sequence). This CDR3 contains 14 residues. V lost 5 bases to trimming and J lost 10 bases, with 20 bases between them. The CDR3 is CASSPGTASSGAFF. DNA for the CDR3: TGTGCCAGCAGCCCCGGGACGGCGAGTTCCGGAGCTTTCTTT.

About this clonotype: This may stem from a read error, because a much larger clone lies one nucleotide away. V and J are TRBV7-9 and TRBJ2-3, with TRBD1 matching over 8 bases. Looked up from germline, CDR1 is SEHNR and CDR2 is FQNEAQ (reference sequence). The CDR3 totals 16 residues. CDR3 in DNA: TGTGCCAACAGCTCGGGACAGGACATTAGCACAGATACGCAGTATTTT. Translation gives CANSSGQDISTDTQYF.

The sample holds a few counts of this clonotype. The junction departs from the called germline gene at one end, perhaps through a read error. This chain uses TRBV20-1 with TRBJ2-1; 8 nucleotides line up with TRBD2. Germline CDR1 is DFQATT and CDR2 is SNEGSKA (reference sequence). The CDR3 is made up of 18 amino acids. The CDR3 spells CSASWGIAGYSSYNEQLF. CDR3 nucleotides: TGCAGTGCTAGCTGGGGAATAGCGGGGTACAGCTCCTACAATGAGCAGCTCTTC.

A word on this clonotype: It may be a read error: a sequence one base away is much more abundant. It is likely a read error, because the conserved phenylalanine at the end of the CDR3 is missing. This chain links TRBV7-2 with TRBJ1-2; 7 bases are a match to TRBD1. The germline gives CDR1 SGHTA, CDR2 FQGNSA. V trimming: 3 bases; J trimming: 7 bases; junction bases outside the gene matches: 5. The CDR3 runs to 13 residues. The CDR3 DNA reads TGTGCCAGCAGCTTCGGAGGGGGCACTGGCTACACCCTC. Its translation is CASSFGGGTGYTL.

The CDR3 loop is CATDREQIGSNQPQHF. The DNA of the CDR3 is TGTGCCACCGACAGGGAACAAATTGGAAGCAATCAGCCCCAGCATTTT. This chain joins TRBV6-1 and TRBJ1-5, with TRBD1 matching over 7 bases. CDR3 length equals 16 residues. Germline CDR1 is MNHNS and CDR2 is SASEGT. The junction had 13 bases not matched to a gene; V was cut back by 10 bases and J by 1 base.

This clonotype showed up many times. The CDR3 coding sequence is TGTGCCAGCTCGGGTAACAATCAGCCCCAGCATTTT. This codes for CASSGNNQPQHF. V gene TRBV18 combines with J gene TRBJ1-5; D not resolved. The CDR3 consists of 12 residues. V lost 6 bases and J 3 bases, leaving 6 bases between the germline ends. The germline CDR1 and CDR2 sequences are KGHSH and LQKENI.

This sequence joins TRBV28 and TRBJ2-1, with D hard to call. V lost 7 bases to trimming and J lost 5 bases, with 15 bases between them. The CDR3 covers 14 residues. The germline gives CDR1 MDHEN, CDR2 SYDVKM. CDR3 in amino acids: CASTPGMTDNEQFF. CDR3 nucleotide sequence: TGTGCCAGCACGCCGGGCATGACGGACAATGAGCAGTTCTTC.

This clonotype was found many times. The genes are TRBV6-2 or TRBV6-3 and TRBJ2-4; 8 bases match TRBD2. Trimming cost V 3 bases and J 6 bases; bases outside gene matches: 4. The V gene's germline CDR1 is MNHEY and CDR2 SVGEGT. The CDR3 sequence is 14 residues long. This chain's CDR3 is CASSYSGTPNIQYF. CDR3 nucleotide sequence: TGTGCCAGCAGTTATAGCGGGACCCCAAACATTCAGTACTTC.

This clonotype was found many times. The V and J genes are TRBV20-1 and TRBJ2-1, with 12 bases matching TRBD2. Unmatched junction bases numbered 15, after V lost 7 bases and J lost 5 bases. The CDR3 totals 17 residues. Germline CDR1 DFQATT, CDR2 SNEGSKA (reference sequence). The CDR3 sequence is CSVELFAGLAGNNEQFF. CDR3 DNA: TGCAGTGTTGAACTGTTCGCGGGACTAGCGGGTAACAATGAGCAGTTCTTC.

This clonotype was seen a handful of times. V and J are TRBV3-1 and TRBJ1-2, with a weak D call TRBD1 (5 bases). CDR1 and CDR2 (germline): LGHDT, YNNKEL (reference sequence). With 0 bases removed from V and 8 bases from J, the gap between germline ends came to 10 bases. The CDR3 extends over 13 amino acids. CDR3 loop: CASSQEGVRGYTF. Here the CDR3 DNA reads TGTGCCAGCAGCCAAGAAGGGGTGAGAGGCTACACCTTC.

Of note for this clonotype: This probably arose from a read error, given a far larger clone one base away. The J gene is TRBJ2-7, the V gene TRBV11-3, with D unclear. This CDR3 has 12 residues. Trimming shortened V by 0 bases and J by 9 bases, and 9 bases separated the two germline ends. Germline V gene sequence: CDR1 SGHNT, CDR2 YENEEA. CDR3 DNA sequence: TGTGCCAGCAGCTTAGAATCTGGCGGGCAGTACTTC. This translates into CASSLESGGQYF.

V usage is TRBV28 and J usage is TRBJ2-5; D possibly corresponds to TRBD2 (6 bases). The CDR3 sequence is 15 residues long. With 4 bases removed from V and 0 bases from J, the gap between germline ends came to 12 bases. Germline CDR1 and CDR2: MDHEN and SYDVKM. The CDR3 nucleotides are TGTGCCAGCAGTTCCCACCCGGGAGACCAAGAGACCCAGTACTTC. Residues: CASSSHPGDQETQYF.

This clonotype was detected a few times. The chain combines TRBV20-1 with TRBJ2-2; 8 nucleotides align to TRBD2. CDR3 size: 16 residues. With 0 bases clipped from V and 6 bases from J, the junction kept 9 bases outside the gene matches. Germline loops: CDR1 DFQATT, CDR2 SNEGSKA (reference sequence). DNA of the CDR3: TGCAGTGCTAGAGATCTGAGTAGCGGGACATCCGGGGAGCTGTTTTTT. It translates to CSARDLSSGTSGELFF.

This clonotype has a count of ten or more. CDR3 in DNA: TGTGCCAGCAGCTCCATGAGACTAGCGCCACTAGCCAAAAACATTCAGTACTTC. It yields the protein CASSSMRLAPLAKNIQYF. This chain connects TRBV11-1 to TRBJ2-4; 8 nucleotides agree with TRBD2. The trim removed 4 bases at V and 0 bases at J, leaving 11 bases unmatched. Germline CDR1 SGHAT, CDR2 FQDESV (reference sequence). This CDR3 has 18 amino acids.

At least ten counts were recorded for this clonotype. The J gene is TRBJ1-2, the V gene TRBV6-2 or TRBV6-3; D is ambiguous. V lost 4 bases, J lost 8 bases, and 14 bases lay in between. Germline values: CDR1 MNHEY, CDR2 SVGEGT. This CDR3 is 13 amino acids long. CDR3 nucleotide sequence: TGTGCCAGCAGTTTACTCGGTGAGAGCGGCTACACCTTC. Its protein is CASSLLGESGYTF.

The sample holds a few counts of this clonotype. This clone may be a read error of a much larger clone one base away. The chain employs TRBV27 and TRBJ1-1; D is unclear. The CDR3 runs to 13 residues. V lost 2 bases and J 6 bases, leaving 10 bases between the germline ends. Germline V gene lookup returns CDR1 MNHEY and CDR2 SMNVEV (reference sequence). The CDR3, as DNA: TGTGCCAGCAGTTTACTGAGGAGCGCTGAAGCTTTCTTT. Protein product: CASSLLRSAEAFF.

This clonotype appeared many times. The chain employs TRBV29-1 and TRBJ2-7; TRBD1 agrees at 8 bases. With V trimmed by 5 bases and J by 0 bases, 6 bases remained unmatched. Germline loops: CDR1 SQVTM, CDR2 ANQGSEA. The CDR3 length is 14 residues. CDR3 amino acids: CSVWDRRSSYEQYF. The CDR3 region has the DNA TGCAGCGTTTGGGACAGGCGAAGCTCCTACGAGCAGTACTTC.

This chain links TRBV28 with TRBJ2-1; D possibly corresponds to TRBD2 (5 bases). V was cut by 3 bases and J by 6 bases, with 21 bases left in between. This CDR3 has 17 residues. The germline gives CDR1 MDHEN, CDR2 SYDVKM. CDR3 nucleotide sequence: TGTGCCAGCAGTTTTGAATCGACTAACCCCGGTAGCAATGAGCAGTTCTTC. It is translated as CASSFESTNPGSNEQFF. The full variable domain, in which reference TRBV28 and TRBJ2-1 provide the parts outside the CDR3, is DVKVTQSSRYLVKRTGEKVFLECVQDMDHENMFWYRQDPGLGLRLIYFSYDVKMKEKGDIPEGYSVSREKKERFSLILESASTNQTSMYLCASSFESTNPGSNEQFFGPGTRLTVL.

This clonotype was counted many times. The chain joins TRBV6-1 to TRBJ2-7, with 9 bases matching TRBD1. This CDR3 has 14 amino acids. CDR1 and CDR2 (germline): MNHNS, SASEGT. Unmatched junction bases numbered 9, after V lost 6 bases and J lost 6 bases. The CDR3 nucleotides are TGTGCCAGCAGCCCGGGACAGGGAGGGGCCGAGCAGTACTTC. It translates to CASSPGQGGAEQYF.

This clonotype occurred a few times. CDR3: CASSLGTSGKWSEQYF. CDR3 in DNA: TGTGCCAGCAGCTTAGGGACTAGCGGGAAGTGGTCCGAGCAGTACTTC. This chain links TRBV7-8 with TRBJ2-7; 12 nucleotides align to TRBD2. J gave up 6 bases and V 1 base, and 7 bases lay outside the gene matches. CDR3 size: 16 residues. Germline-derived CDR1 and CDR2 are SGHVS and FQNEAQ. Variable domain in full (rest from reference TRBV7-8 and TRBJ2-7): GAGVSQSPRYKVAKRGQDVALRCDPISGHVSLFWYQQALGQGPEFLTYFQNEAQLDKSGLPSDRFFAERPEGSVSTLKIQRTQQEDSAVYLCASSLGTSGKWSEQYFGPGTRLTVT.

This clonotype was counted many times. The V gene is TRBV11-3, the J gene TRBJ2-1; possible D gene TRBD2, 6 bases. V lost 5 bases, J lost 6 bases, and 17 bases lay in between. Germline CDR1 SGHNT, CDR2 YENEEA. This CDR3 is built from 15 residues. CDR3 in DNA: TGTGCCAGCAGCCTGAGTACCGGGACTTTCAATGAGCAGTTCTTC. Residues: CASSLSTGTFNEQFF.

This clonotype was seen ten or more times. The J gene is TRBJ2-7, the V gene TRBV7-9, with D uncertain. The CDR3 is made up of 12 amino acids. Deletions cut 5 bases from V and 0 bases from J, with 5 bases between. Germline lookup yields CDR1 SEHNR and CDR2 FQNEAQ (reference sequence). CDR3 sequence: CASSASSYEQYF. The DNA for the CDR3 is TGTGCCAGCAGCGCCAGCTCCTACGAGCAGTACTTC.

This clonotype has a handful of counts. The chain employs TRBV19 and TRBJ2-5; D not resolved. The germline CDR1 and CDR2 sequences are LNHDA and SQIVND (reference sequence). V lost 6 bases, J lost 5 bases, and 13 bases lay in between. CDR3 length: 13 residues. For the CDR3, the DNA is TGTGCCAGTAGCGTCGTAGGGTTGGAGACCCAGTACTTC. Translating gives CASSVVGLETQYF.